The 4 T cell receptor beta chains reported below all come from one sample, sequenced in a study of cytomegalovirus exposure and HLA in healthy donors. Measured with immunoSEQ multiplex PCR; TCRdb has only the in-frame clones, and not every one. The sample consists of roughly 100,000 clones, 75% to 90% of them appearing once. Sequencing used PBMCs. The source is a young man in good health and CMV-seropositive.

The rearrangement uses TRBV28 and TRBJ2-7, with a tentative D call TRBD1 (5 bases). Trimming left V 4 bases short and J 1 base short, with 14 bases between. Germline V gene data show CDR1 as MDHEN and CDR2 as SYDVKM. The CDR3 is made up of 15 amino acids. The CDR3 reads CASSYGRQLSYEQYF. CDR3 nucleotides: TGTGCCAGCAGTTACGGCCGACAGCTTTCCTACGAGCAGTACTTC.

This clone appeared once. The chain is built from TRBV29-1 and TRBJ2-3; 11 bases agree with TRBD1. Germline lookup yields CDR1 SQVTM and CDR2 ANQGSEA. The J segment lost 5 bases and the V segment lost 3 bases, leaving 4 bases of the junction unmatched. The CDR3 consists of 14 residues. CDR3 loop: CSVEDRGRKDTQYF. In DNA, the CDR3 is TGCAGCGTTGAGGACAGGGGGCGCAAAGATACGCAGTATTTT.

The V and J genes are TRBV5-1 and TRBJ2-1, with a weak D call TRBD2 (5 bases). Trimming pared 1 base from V and 2 bases from J, leaving 10 bases between. CDR1 SGHRS and CDR2 YFSETQ come from the germline V gene. The CDR3 contains 15 residues. Written as DNA, the CDR3 is TGCGCCAGCAGCTTGCCGGGGAACCCCTACAATGAGCAGTTCTTC. This sequence encodes CASSLPGNPYNEQFF.

A note on this clone: Other DNA sequences of this sample code for an identical CDR3. This rearrangement joins TRBV6-5 to TRBJ1-1; TRBD1 is a possible D gene (6 bases). In germline, CDR1 is MNHEY, CDR2 SVGAGI. This CDR3 spans 14 amino acids. Between the trimmed V and J ends, which lost 5 bases and 1 base, there was a span of 11 bases. CDR3 DNA sequence: TGTGCCAGCAGTCTGGGGGGGGCGAACACTGAAGCTTTCTTT. It specifies CASSLGGANTEAFF.